Many counts were recorded for the clone carrying this T cell receptor (beta chain). The data were taken from a study of blood T cell repertoires in COVID-19. Per the germline V gene, CDR1 is SQVTM and CDR2 is ANQGSEA. This CDR3 is 13 amino acids long. Trimming removed 6 bases at V and 3 bases at J, with 12 bases between. Some clones are missing from TCRdb's copy, which holds only in-frame ones; the method was immunoSEQ multiplex PCR. The sample includes some 110,000 clones, roughly 90% of them seen just once. The chain recombines TRBV29-1 with TRBJ2-1; no clear D. This clonotype originated in a human donor in a cohort sampled during active COVID-19. The sequenced sample was peripheral blood. CDR3 sequence: CSVENLGYNEQFF. The CDR3 region has the DNA TGCAGCGTGGAGAATTTGGGCTACAATGAGCAGTTCTTC.